This TCR beta chain was retrieved from a study of T cells in Graves' hyperthyroidism and ophthalmopathy. General study results and limits: Blood also contained most expanded thyroid clonotypes above 0.001. Ophthalmopathy could be told apart from stable hyperthyroidism with a 13 V-J model.

Together with thyroid ultrasound, orbital computed tomography, serum thyroxine and TRAb, clinical symptoms were used for diagnoses. This clonotype has just a few counts. Its antigen is not identified. This CDR3 has 13 amino acids. Between the trimmed V and J ends, which lost 6 bases and 2 bases, there was a span of 10 bases. The germline CDR1 and CDR2 sequences are SGHDN and FVKESK. There were TCR beta CDR3 regions amplified from RNA transcripts. An initial round of RT-PCR targeting the TCR CDR3 relied on the HTBI primer set. MiXCR, applied by TCRdb to the multiplex PCR reads, yields one record per CDR3 protein. Counted here are fewer than 400,000 distinct CDR3 sequences, about an eighth occurring once; the ten biggest clones make up over 25%.

Material for sequencing was blood. The gene calls are TRBV14 and TRBJ1-1; the D is unclear. The source is a man aged 50 to 59 with Graves' ophthalmopathy. DNA for the CDR3: TGTGCCAGCAGACGCCGGGGAAACACTGAAGCTTTCTTT. Amino acids: CASRRRGNTEAFF.